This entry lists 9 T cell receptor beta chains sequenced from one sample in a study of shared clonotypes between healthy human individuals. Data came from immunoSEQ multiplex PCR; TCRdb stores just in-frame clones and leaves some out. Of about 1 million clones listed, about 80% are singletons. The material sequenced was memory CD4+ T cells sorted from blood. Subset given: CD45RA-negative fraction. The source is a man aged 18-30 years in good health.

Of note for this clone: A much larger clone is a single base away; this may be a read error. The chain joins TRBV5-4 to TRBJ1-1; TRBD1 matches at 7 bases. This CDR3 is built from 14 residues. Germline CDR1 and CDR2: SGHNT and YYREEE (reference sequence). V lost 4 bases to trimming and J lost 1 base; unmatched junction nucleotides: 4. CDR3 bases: TGTGCCAGCAGCCGTGGGACAGCGAACACTGAAGCTTTCTTT. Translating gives CASSRGTANTEAFF.

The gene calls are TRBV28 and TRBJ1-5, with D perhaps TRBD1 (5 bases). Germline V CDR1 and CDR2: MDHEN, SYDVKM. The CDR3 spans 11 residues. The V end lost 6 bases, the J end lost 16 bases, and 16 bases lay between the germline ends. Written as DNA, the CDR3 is TGTGCCAGCAGGAGGGACGGAGGGCATCATTTT. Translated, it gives CASRRDGGHHF.

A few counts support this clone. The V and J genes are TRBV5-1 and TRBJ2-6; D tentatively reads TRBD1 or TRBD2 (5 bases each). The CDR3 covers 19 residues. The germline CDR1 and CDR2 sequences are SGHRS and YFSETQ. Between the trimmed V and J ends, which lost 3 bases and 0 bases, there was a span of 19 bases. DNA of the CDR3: TGCGCCAGCAGCTCGGAAGGGGCTAGGACTCGCTCTGGGGCCAACGTCCTGACTTTC. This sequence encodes CASSSEGARTRSGANVLTF.

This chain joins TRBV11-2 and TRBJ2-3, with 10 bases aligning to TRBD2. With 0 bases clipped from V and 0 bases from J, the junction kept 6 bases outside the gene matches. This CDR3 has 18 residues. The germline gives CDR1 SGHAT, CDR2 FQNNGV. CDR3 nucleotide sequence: TGTGCCAGCAGCTTAGACATTAGCGGGGGGCCTAGCACAGATACGCAGTATTTT. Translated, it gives CASSLDISGGPSTDTQYF.

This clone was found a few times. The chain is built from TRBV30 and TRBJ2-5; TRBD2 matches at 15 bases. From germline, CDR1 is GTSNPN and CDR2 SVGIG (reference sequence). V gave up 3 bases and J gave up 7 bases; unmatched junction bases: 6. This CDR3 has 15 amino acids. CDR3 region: CAWSAGLAGGVTQYF. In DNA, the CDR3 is TGTGCCTGGAGCGCGGGACTAGCGGGGGGCGTGACCCAGTACTTC.

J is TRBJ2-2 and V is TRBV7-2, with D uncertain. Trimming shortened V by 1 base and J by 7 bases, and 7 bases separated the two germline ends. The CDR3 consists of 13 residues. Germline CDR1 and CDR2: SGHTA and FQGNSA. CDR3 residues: CASSLGVVGELFF. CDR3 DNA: TGTGCCAGCAGCTTAGGGGTGGTCGGGGAGCTGTTTTTT.

In DNA form, the CDR3 reads TGTGCCAGCAGCCCCGAGGGGTTCTACGAGCAGTACTTC. Amino acids: CASSPEGFYEQYF. J is TRBJ2-7 and V is TRBV7-2; the D gene could be TRBD1 or TRBD2 (5 bases each). Germline V gives CDR1 SGHTA, CDR2 FQGNSA. V was shortened by 5 bases and J by 3 bases, with 11 bases between the two germline ends. The CDR3 is made up of 13 amino acids. Complete variable domain (other parts from reference TRBV7-2 and TRBJ2-7): GAGVSQSPSNKVTEKGKDVELRCDPISGHTALYWYRQSLGQGLEFLIYFQGNSAPDKSGLPSDRFSAERTGGSVSTLTIQRTQQEDSAVYLCASSPEGFYEQYFGPGTRLTVT.

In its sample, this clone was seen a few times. The DNA for the CDR3 is TGTGCCAGTAGTTGGCAGTCCGCCTACGAGCAGTACTTC. This encodes CASSWQSAYEQYF. V and J are TRBV19 and TRBJ2-7; no clear D. CDR1 is LNHDA and CDR2 is SQIVND in the germline V gene (reference sequence). The CDR3 length is 13 residues. The V end was cut by 5 bases, the J end by 2 bases, with 10 bases between.

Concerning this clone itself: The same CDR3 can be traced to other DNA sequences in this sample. CDR3 residues: CASSVSYEQYF. The CDR3 DNA is TGTGCCAGCAGTGTGTCCTACGAGCAGTACTTC. This chain joins TRBV6-1 and TRBJ2-7, with D unresolved. Between the trimmed V and J ends, which lost 4 bases and 1 base, there was a span of 2 bases. Germline values: CDR1 MNHNS, CDR2 SASEGT. There are 11 residues in the CDR3.